The 18 T cell receptor beta chains below all came from one sample that was sequenced in a study of fetal regulatory T cell absence and autoimmunity (dated by TCRdb to 2015 to 2018). Preparation of the library involved the immunoSEQ multiplex PCR assay. Imported from immuneACCESS, the table was reduced by TCRdb to in-frame sequences with V and J called. These copies leave out some clones; in studies compared against another copy, an unresolved V gene accounts for under half, and the cause of the remainder is not known. The sample table contains 95,000 to 100,000 clones; only one count was recorded for about two thirds of them. The top ten hold just under 2% of the sample. The sample taken for sequencing was pancreas tissue. The source of these receptors is a male donor with IPEX syndrome.

A few counts support this clone. The chain uses TRBV18 and TRBJ2-1; the D gene could be TRBD1 or TRBD2 (5 bases each). Germline-derived CDR1 and CDR2 are KGHSH and LQKENI. The V end lost 2 bases, the J end lost 6 bases, and 5 bases lay between the germline ends. The CDR3 extends over 12 amino acids. CDR3 residues: CASSPGGNEQFF. In nucleotides, the CDR3 is TGTGCCAGCTCACCAGGGGGCAATGAGCAGTTCTTC.

The count of this clone is one. V usage is TRBV29-1 and J usage is TRBJ2-2, with TRBD1 identical over 7 bases. V shed 2 bases, J shed 1 base, and the junction held 4 bases outside the gene matches. CDR3 length equals 15 residues. Germline CDR1 SQVTM, CDR2 ANQGSEA. CDR3 bases: TGCAGCGTTGAACTAGACAGGGAGAACACCGGGGAGCTGTTTTTT. Translation: CSVELDRENTGELFF.

The V gene is TRBV5-4, the J gene TRBJ2-4, with 13 bases lining up with TRBD2. J lost 6 bases, V lost 4 bases, and 7 bases had no gene match. The CDR3 is made up of 16 amino acids. Germline values: CDR1 SGHNT, CDR2 YYREEE (reference sequence). Here the CDR3 reads CASSIHRTSGRNIQYF. The CDR3 DNA sequence: TGTGCCAGCAGCATACATCGGACTAGCGGGAGAAACATTCAGTACTTC.

This chain uses TRBV7-2 with TRBJ2-3; D ambiguous. This CDR3 has 14 residues. Trimming pared 5 bases from V and 2 bases from J, leaving 11 bases between. Germline V gene data show CDR1 as SGHTA and CDR2 as FQGNSA. CDR3: CASSPGRFTDTQYF. The CDR3 DNA reads TGTGCCAGCAGCCCCGGACGGTTCACAGATACGCAGTATTTT.

V usage is TRBV29-1 and J usage is TRBJ2-2, with 9 bases that match TRBD1. CDR1 is SQVTM and CDR2 is ANQGSEA in the germline V gene. The CDR3 has 16 amino acids. V dropped 0 bases and J dropped 5; count of bases not matched to a gene: 7. The CDR3, as DNA: TGCAGCGTTGAAGAGGGTGACAGGGGGAGAACCGGGGAGCTGTTTTTT. It encodes CSVEEGDRGRTGELFF.

The rearrangement uses TRBV6-5 and TRBJ1-2; 9 bases line up with TRBD1. The CDR3 consists of 14 residues. Trimming removed 6 bases from V and 5 bases from J; junction bases left unmatched: 7. Germline values: CDR1 MNHEY, CDR2 SVGAGI. The CDR3 loop reads CASRLGQGIYGYTF. The CDR3 bases are TGTGCCAGCAGACTGGGACAGGGAATATATGGCTACACCTTC.

The chain combines TRBV18 with TRBJ2-7, with a possible D match to TRBD2 (6 bases). CDR1 is KGHSH and CDR2 is LQKENI in the germline V gene. Trimming cost V 4 bases and J 0 bases, with 10 bases left between them. The CDR3 sequence is 14 residues long. CDR3: CASSQAGSSYEQYF. Here the CDR3 DNA reads TGTGCCAGCTCACAGGCGGGGAGCTCCTACGAGCAGTACTTC.

The chain uses TRBV6-5 and TRBJ1-2; the D gene is possibly TRBD1 (6 bases). Germline V gene lookup returns CDR1 MNHEY and CDR2 SVGAGI. V was clipped by 0 bases and J by 5 bases, with 16 bases between them. The CDR3 runs to 16 residues. The CDR3 protein is CASSYSKAGRGYGYTF. CDR3 in DNA: TGTGCCAGCAGTTACTCGAAGGCAGGGAGGGGGTATGGCTACACCTTC.

This clone was observed once. V gene TRBV10-3 combines with J gene TRBJ2-1; TRBD2 matches at 11 bases. The germline CDR1 and CDR2 sequences are ENHRY and SYGVKD. V gave up 7 bases and J gave up 2 bases; unmatched junction bases: 4. The CDR3 sequence is 15 residues long. The CDR3 loop reads CAITSGRPTYNEQFF. The DNA of the CDR3 is TGTGCCATCACTAGCGGGAGGCCTACCTACAATGAGCAGTTCTTC.

V and J are TRBV7-6 and TRBJ2-1; a possible D gene is TRBD2 (5 bases). CDR1 SGHVS and CDR2 FNYEAQ come from the germline V gene. Between the trimmed V and J ends, which lost 0 bases and 3 bases, there was a span of 9 bases. This CDR3 is built from 15 residues. CDR3 protein: CASSLAWTYYNEQFF. In DNA form, the CDR3 reads TGTGCCAGCAGCTTAGCTTGGACTTACTACAATGAGCAGTTCTTC.

A note on this clone: Additional DNA sequences in this sample encode the identical CDR3. The V gene is TRBV9, the J gene TRBJ2-3; D call uncertain. V lost 0 bases and J 5 bases, leaving 1 base between the germline ends. The CDR3 has 11 amino acids. Per the germline V gene, CDR1 is SGDLS and CDR2 is YYNGEE. CDR3: CASSVGDTQYF. CDR3 DNA: TGTGCCAGCAGCGTAGGAGATACGCAGTATTTT.

The chain couples TRBV2 to TRBJ2-3; unclear D gene. The CDR3 spans 15 residues. Germline V gives CDR1 SNHLY, CDR2 FYNNEI. V was clipped by 4 bases and J by 3 bases, with 14 bases between them. As DNA, the CDR3 is TGTGCCAGCAGTGGGCGCTTAACCGCAACAGATACGCAGTATTTT. Amino acids: CASSGRLTATDTQYF.

The gene calls are TRBV18 and TRBJ2-1; 7 nucleotides align to TRBD2. Germline values: CDR1 KGHSH, CDR2 LQKENI. The CDR3 extends over 14 amino acids. V lost 4 bases, J lost 6 bases, and 6 bases stayed unmatched. The CDR3 reads CASSLRTRGNEQFF. The DNA of the CDR3 is TGTGCCAGCTCACTCAGGACTAGAGGCAATGAGCAGTTCTTC. Combining the CDR3 with reference TRBV18 and TRBJ2-1 gives the whole variable domain NAGVMQNPRHLVRRRGQEARLRCSPMKGHSHVYWYRQLPEEGLKFMVYLQKENIIDESGMPKERFSAEFPKEGPSILRIQQVVRGDSAAYFCASSLRTRGNEQFFGPGTRLTVL.

The chain has TRBV29-1 and TRBJ2-4; 8 bases fit TRBD1. In germline, CDR1 is SQVTM, CDR2 ANQGSEA. There are 13 residues in the CDR3. With 4 bases clipped from V and 6 bases from J, the junction kept 5 bases outside the gene matches. The DNA of the CDR3 is TGCAGCGTTGCGTCGACAGGGGTAAACATTCAGTACTTC. This encodes CSVASTGVNIQYF.

The CDR3 DNA reads as TGTGCCAGCAGTCACTGGGACAGGATCTACGAGCAGTACTTC. Amino acid sequence: CASSHWDRIYEQYF. V usage is TRBV27 and J usage is TRBJ2-7, with 8 nucleotides matching TRBD1. There are 14 residues in the CDR3. With V trimmed by 5 bases and J by 3 bases, 6 bases remained unmatched. Germline lookup yields CDR1 MNHEY and CDR2 SMNVEV (reference sequence).

The CDR3 DNA reads as TGTGCCAGCAGTTCGCGACAGGGGGCTAACTATGGCTACACCTTC. Its protein is CASSSRQGANYGYTF. V and J are TRBV27 and TRBJ1-2; 9 positions match TRBD1. The V gene end was trimmed by 4 bases and the J gene end by 0 bases; junction bases not matched to a gene: 3. Germline V gene lookup returns CDR1 MNHEY and CDR2 SMNVEV (reference sequence). The CDR3 is 15 amino acids.

The CDR3 nucleotides are TGTGCCAGTAGCCTTATTTGGAACGGAGAGACCCAGTACTTC. Protein: CASSLIWNGETQYF. The gene calls are TRBV19 and TRBJ2-5, with D hard to call. The CDR3 consists of 14 residues. V dropped 6 bases and J dropped 4 bases, with 15 bases sitting between them. CDR1 and CDR2 (germline): LNHDA, SQIVND (reference sequence).

In its sample, this clone was seen once. The genes are TRBV4-2 and TRBJ2-4; D call uncertain. This CDR3 is built from 15 residues. V was shortened by 2 bases and J by 2 bases, with 10 bases between the two germline ends. Germline V gene data show CDR1 as LGHNA and CDR2 as YNFKEQ. The CDR3 region has the DNA TGTGCCAGCAGCCAACTAGGTCGGTCCAAAAACATTCAGTACTTC. Translating it yields CASSQLGRSKNIQYF.